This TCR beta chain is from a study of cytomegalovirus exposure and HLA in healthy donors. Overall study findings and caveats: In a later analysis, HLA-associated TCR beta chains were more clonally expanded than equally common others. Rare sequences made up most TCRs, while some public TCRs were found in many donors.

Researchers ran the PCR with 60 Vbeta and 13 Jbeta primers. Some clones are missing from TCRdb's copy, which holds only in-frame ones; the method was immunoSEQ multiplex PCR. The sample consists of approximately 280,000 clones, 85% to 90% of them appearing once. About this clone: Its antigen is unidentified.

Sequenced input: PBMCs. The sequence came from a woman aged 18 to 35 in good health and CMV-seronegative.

As DNA, the CDR3 is TGTGCCAGCAGCGCCAGGGGGAACACTGAAGCTTTCTTT. As protein: CASSARGNTEAFF. The rearrangement links TRBV9 to TRBJ1-1, with D possibly matching TRBD1 (6 bases). CDR3 length: 13 amino acids. V was shortened by 3 bases and J by 1 base, with 7 bases between the two germline ends. Germline CDR1 is SGDLS and CDR2 is YYNGEE.